Listed below are T cell receptor beta chains from one sample, sequenced in a study of shared clonotypes between healthy human individuals. Repertoires were generated with immunoSEQ multiplex PCR, while TCRdb's copy carries only in-frame clones and drops some. The data contain about 870,000 clones, almost 95% of them singletons. The sample consisted of naive CD8+ T cells sorted from blood. The receptors originated from a man aged 30-40 years in good health. Both conserved end residues are part of each CDR3. The order of the fields is D gene, V gene, CDR3 protein. A D gene is named only where the DNA matches it firmly.

NA TRBV7-6 CASSPGSGANVLTF
TRBD1 TRBV19 CASSIDAGTGRGYTF
NA TRBV27 CASSAPARGYEQYF
TRBD2 TRBV29-1 CSVPGAGYTGELFF
NA TRBV18 CASSPSSYNEQFF
NA TRBV4-1 CASSQLSLEAKNIQYF
NA TRBV7-9 CASSFARGGYNEQFF
NA TRBV11-1 CASSLARPGYLFNEQFF
TRBD2 TRBV6-4 CASSDTPLWATSGAEDTDEQFF
NA TRBV11-3 CASSIRGNTEAFF
TRBD2 TRBV2 CASKAGGPYEQYF
TRBD1 TRBV28 CASSLGTGAGLEYNEQFF
NA TRBV5-1 CASSLVGGSHEQYF
NA TRBV7-2 CASSLEPYNEQFF
NA TRBV6-5 CASRGLARELFF
TRBD1 TRBV11-2 CASSFRSGTGAYNEQFF
NA TRBV4-1 CASSRVGDLGGYTF
TRBD2 TRBV7-2 CASSFPSGRAGNTDTQYF
TRBD1 TRBV27 CASSWTGQTEAFF
TRBD2 TRBV5-6 CASRSAGASGYEQYF
TRBD1 TRBV10-3 CAISVPLTGNFGEQYF
TRBD1 TRBV27 CASSLGTGFFYEQYF
TRBD2 TRBV28 CASSPLAGGGYEQYF
NA TRBV7-9 CASSLAQGNEQFF
NA TRBV27 CASRASSYNEQFF
NA TRBV7-8 CASSKEVATQETQYF
NA TRBV27 CASSPYLGAGEIHEQYF
NA TRBV6-4 CASSEGAQGEQFF
NA TRBV12-5 CASGLGTSSNEQFF